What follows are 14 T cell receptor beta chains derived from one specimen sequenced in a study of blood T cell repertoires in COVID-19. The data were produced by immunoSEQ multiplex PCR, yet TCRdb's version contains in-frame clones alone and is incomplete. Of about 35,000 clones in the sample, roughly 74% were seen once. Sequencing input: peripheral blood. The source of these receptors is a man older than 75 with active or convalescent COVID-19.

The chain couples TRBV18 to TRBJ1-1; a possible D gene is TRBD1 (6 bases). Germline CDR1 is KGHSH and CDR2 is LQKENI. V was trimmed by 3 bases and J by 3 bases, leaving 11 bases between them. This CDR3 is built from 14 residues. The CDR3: CASSPRGTDTEAFF. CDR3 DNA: TGTGCCAGCTCACCCAGGGGCACGGACACTGAAGCTTTCTTT.

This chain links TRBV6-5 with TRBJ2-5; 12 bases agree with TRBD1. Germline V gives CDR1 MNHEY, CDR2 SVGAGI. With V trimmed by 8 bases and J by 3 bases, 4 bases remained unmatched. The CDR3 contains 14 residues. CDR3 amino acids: CASGGTGGEETQYF. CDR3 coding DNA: TGTGCCAGCGGCGGGACAGGGGGCGAAGAGACCCAGTACTTC.

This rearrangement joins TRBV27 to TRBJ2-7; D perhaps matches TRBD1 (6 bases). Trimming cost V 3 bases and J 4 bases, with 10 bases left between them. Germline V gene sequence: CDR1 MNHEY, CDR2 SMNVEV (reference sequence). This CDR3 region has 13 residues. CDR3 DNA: TGTGCCAGCAGTTTCCAACAGGGTTACGAGCAGTACTTC. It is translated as CASSFQQGYEQYF.

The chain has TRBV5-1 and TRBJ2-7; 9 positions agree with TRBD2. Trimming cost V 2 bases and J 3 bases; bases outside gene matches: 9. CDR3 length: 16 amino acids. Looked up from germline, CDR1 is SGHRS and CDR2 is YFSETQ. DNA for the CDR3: TGCGCCAGCAGCTTAAGGGGACTAGCAAACAGCTACGAGCAGTACTTC. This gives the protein CASSLRGLANSYEQYF.

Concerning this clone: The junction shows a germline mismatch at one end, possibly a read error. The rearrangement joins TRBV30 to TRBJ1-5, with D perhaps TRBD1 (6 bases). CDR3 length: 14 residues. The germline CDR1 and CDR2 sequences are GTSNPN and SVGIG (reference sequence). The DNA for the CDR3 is TGTGCCTGGAGCGTACAGGGAAGCAAACAGCCCCAGCATTTT. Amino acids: CAWSVQGSKQPQHF.

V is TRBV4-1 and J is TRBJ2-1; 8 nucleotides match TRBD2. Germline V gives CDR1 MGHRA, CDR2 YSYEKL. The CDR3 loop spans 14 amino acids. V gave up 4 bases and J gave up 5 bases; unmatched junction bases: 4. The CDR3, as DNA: TGCGCCAGCAGCCCGAGCGGGAGTGACAATGAGCAGTTCTTC. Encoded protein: CASSPSGSDNEQFF.

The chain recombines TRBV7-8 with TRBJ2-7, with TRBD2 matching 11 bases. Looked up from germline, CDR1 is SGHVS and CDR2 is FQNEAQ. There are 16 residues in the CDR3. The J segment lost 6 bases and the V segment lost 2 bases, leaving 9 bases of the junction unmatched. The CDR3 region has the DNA TGTGCCAGCAGCTTACCACGTGGCCTAGCGGGAGGCGAGCAGTACTTC. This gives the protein CASSLPRGLAGGEQYF.

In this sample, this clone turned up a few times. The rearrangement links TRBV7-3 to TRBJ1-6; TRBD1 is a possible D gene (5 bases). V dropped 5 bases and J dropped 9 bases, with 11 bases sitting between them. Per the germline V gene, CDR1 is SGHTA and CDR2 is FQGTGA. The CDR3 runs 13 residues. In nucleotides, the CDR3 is TGTGCCAGCAGCCCAGGGTTTGGTTCACCCCTCCACTTT. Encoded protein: CASSPGFGSPLHF.

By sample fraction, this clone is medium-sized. CDR3 coding DNA: TGTGCCAGCAGCCAAGATACCCGCAGGGAAGAGACCCAGTACTTC. Amino acids: CASSQDTRREETQYF. The gene calls are TRBV3-1 (or the pseudogene TRBV3-2) and TRBJ2-5; tentatively, D is TRBD1 (5 bases). The CDR3 is 15 amino acids. V lost 0 bases and J lost 3, with 11 bases in between. CDR1 is LGHDT and CDR2 is YNNKEL in the germline V gene (reference sequence).

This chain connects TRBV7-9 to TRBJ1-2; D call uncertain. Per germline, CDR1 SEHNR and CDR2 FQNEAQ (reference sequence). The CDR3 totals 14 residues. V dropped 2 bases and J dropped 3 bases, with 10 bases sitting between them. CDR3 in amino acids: CASSLYGRDYGYTF. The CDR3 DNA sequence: TGTGCCAGCAGCTTATACGGCCGGGACTATGGCTACACCTTC.

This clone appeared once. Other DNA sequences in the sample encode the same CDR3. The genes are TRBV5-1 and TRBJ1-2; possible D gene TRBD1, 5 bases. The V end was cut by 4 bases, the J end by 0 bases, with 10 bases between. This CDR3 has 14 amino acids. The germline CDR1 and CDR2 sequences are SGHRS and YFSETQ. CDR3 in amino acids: CASSLTEANYGYTF. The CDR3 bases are TGCGCCAGCAGCCTGACAGAAGCTAACTATGGCTACACCTTC.

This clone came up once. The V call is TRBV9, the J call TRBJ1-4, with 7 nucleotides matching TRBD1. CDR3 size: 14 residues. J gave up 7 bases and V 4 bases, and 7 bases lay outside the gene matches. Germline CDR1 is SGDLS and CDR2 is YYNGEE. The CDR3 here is CASSPWTGGEKLFF. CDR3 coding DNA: TGTGCCAGCAGCCCTTGGACAGGTGGTGAAAAACTGTTTTTT.

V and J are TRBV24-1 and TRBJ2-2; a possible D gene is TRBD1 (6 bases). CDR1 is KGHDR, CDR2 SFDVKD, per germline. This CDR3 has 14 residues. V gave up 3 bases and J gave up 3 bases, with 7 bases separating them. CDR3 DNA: TGTGCCACCAGTGATGGACAGTACACCGGGGAGCTGTTTTTT. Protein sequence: CATSDGQYTGELFF.

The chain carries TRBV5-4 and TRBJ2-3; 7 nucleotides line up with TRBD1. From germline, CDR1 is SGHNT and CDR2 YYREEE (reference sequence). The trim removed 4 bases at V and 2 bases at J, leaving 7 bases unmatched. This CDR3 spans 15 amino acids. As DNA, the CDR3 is TGTGCCAGCAGCCACCCGGGACAGAACACAGATACGCAGTATTTT. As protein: CASSHPGQNTDTQYF.